The clone carrying this TCR beta chain has more than one count but fewer than ten. Reverse transcription used roughly 0.45 to 1 ug RNA and random hexamers. MiXCR was run by TCRdb on the immunoSEQ multiplex PCR reads, yielding one entry per CDR3 protein. The table lists around 140,000 distinct CDR3 sequences, 75% to 90% of them singletons. The source of the sample is a study of CD8 T cells in Susac syndrome. The junction had 9 bases not matched to a gene; V was cut back by 1 base and J by 6 bases. Germline V gene lookup returns CDR1 SGHTA and CDR2 FQGNSA. The CDR3 totals 17 residues. What was sequenced was CD8+ T cells from PBMCs. V and J are TRBV7-2 and TRBJ2-5, with 12 bases identical to TRBD2. This clonotype was obtained from a human donor with multiple sclerosis. This CDR3 reads CASSLGLAGGQRKTQYF. Here the CDR3 DNA reads TGTGCCAGCAGCTTAGGGCTAGCGGGGGGGCAAAGGAAGACCCAGTACTTC.